This T cell receptor (beta chain) was sequenced during a study of tissue T cells after allogeneic stem cell transplantation. Clones were sequenced by immunoSEQ multiplex PCR, and TCRdb holds only the in-frame ones, with some missing. This table has some 4,000 clones, over 40% appearing once. In regard to this clone: Gene names are mouse gene names. Coverage ceases 1 residue before the CDR3 finishes, and the germline J gene fills in the end.

The sample's time point: mouse harvest day 14 after allogeneic transplant. Mouse grafts combined 10^7 T-cell-depleted bone marrow cells with 10^6 splenic CD5+ T cells. This mouse GVHD model was MHC-mismatched B6 to BALB/c, profiled day 7 or 14. The V gene lost 0 bases and the J gene lost 3 bases, with 3 bases spanning the gap. CDR3 length: 12 residues. Germline CDR1 reads KGHTA; CDR2 reads FRNEEI. The TCR comes from a female BALB/c mouse given C57BL/6 T cells with graft-versus-host disease after an allogeneic hematopoietic cell transplant. V is TRBV24 and J is TRBJ2-7; D unclear. The sequencing sample was made of lymph node tissue. CDR3 residues: CASSLYIYEQYF. The sequenced CDR3 bases are TGTGCCAGCAGTCTGTACATCTATGAACAGTAC.